The subject of this entry is one T cell receptor beta chain. Its antigen remains unidentified. The V end lost 6 bases, the J end lost 1 base, and 6 bases lay between the germline ends. The CDR3 runs 13 residues. These data belong to a study of identical twins. Overall study results and limits: When twins shared out-of-frame alpha sequences, those sequences had excess low generation probability. Invariant populations such as MAIT and iNKT cells could partly muddle zero-insertion analyses. Weaker excess twin sharing was observed in beta out-of-frame sequences.

TCRdb processed the 5' RACE reads anew with MiXCR; each CDR3 protein has one entry. The sample has hundreds of thousands of distinct CDR3 sequences, about a fifth seen once; the top ten hold about 0.5%. This sample also appeared in a second study, on yellow fever vaccine responses in identical twins.

Specimen: CD4+ T cells sorted from blood. This TCR derives from a woman in her late teens or twenties in good health. The chain employs TRBV12-3 or TRBV12-4 and TRBJ2-2; D remains ambiguous. The CDR3 spells CASSPWNTGELFF. As DNA, the CDR3 is TGTGCCAGCAGCCCCTGGAACACCGGGGAGCTGTTTTTT.